This T cell receptor (beta chain) is drawn from a study of identifying expanded T cells in peripheral blood. Study-level results: Technical replicates showed approximately 1.2 changed clones; roughly two weeks roughly 16; four weeks 19.

Sequenced by immunoSEQ multiplex PCR; TCRdb stores in-frame clones only, minus some. The sample lists around 80,000 clones; 90% were seen once. Points on this clone: What it binds is unknown.

The sequencing input was blood. The source is a person aged 18 to 75 in good health.

CDR3 in amino acids: CASSQDRVGADTQYF. The CDR3 coding sequence is TGCGCCAGCAGCCAAGATAGGGTCGGGGCAGATACGCAGTATTTT. This chain uses TRBV4-3 with TRBJ2-3, with D possibly being TRBD2 (5 bases). The CDR3 spans 15 residues. In germline, CDR1 is LGHNA, CDR2 YSLEER. V was cut by 0 bases and J by 4 bases, with 11 bases left in between.